This entry concerns a single TCR beta chain. The germline gives CDR1 SGHRS, CDR2 YFSETQ. The CDR3 runs to 14 residues. Losses at the gene ends were 7 bases for V and 1 base for J; bases not matched to a gene: 5. Sequencing was performed with immunoSEQ multiplex PCR; in TCRdb, only in-frame clones are kept and a portion is missing. Of 250,000 to 400,000 clones in the sample, around 87% were seen once. The data were obtained in a study of blood T cell repertoires in COVID-19. The clonotype comes from a man aged 50 to 60 with active or convalescent COVID-19. Material for sequencing was peripheral blood. This chain connects TRBV5-1 to TRBJ1-5, with 7 positions matching TRBD1. In DNA, the CDR3 is TGCGCCAGCTCGACAGGGATGAGCAATCAGCCCCAGCATTTT. The encoded protein is CASSTGMSNQPQHF.